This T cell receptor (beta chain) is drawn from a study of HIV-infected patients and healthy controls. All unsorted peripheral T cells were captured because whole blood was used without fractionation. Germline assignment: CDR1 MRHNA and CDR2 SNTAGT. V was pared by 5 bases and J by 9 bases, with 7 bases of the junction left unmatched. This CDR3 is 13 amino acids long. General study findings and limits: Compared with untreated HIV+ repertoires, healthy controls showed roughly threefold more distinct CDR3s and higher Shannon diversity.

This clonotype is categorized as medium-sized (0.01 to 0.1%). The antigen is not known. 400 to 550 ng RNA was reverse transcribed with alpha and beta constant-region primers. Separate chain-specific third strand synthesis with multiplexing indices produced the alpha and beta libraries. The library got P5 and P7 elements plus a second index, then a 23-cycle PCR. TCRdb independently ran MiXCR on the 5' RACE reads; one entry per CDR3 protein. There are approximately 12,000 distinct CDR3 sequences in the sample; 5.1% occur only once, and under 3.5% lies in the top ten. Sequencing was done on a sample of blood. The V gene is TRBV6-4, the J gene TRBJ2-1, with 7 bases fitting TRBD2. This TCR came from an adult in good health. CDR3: CASSPTSTGEQFF. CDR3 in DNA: TGTGCCAGCAGTCCGACTAGCACCGGTGAGCAGTTCTTC.